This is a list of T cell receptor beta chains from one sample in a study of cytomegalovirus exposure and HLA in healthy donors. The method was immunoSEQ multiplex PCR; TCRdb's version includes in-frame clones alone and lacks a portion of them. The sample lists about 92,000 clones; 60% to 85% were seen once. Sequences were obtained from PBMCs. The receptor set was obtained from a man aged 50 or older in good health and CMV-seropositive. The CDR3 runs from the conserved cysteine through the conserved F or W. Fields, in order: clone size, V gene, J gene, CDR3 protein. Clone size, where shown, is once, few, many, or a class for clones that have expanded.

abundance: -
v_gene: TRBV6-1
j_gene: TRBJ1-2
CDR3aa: CASNARGGGYGYTF

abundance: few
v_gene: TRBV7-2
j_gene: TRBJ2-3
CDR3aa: CASSSRGGGPDTQYF

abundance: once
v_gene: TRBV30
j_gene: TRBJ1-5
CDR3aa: CAWSGGGHYNQPQHF

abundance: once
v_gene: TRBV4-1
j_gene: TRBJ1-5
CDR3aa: CASSPVRGQSMSNQPQNF

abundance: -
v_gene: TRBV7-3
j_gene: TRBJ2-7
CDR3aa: CASSLTGDSYEQYF

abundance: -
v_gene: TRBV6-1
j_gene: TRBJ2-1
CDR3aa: CASSDARGGSSYNEQFF

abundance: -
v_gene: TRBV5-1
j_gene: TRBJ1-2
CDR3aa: CASSLGGPGTGDGYPF

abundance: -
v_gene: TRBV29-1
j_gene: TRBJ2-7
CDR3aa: CSVEGGGGYEQYF

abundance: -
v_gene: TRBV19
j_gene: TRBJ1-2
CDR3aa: CASSMSNGALWGYTF

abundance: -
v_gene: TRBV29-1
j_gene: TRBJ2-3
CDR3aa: CSAGTDLSTDTQYF

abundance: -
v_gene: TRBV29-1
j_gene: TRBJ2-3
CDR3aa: CSASWRGGSLTDTQYF

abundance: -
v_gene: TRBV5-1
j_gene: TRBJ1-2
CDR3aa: CASSLQGAYGYTF

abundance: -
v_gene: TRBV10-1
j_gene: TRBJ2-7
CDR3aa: CASGKTAAYEQYF

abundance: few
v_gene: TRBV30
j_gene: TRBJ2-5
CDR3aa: CAWTGVGETQYF

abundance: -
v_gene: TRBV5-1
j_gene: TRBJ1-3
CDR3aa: CASSSATGVGNTIYF

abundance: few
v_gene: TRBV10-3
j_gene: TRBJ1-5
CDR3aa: CAISRDKYSNQPQHF

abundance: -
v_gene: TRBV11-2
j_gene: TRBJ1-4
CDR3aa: CASSSRDNNEKLFF

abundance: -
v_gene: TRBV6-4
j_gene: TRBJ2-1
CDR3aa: CASADRDRDFDEQFF

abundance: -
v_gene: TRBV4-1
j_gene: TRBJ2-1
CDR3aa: CASSQDPAGGPSEQFF

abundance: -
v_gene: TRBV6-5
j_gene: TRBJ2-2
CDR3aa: CASSRLAVTTGELFF

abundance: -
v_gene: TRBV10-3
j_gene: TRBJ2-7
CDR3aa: CAIRGQGREQYF

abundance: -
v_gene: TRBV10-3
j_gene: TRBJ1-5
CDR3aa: CAISEINNQPQHF

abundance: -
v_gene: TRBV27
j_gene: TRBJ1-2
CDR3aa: CASSLDRGKYGYPF

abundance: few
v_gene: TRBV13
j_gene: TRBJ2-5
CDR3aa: CASSKLAGGQETQYF

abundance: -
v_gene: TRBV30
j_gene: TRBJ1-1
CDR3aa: CAWDRTGGVTEAFF

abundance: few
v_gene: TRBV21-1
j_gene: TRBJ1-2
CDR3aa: CASSNQGGDWPGLRRNYGYTF

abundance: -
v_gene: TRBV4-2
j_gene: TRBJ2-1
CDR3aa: CASSLGAGGDNEQFF

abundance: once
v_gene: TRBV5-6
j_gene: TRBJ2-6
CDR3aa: CASSWRGGDYSGANVLTF

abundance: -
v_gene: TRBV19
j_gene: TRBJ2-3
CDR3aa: CASSIDGPQIGTDTQYF

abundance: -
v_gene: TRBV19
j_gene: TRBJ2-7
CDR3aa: CASSREYEQYF

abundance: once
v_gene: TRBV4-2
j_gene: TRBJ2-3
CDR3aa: CASSQDRSKSSTDTQYF

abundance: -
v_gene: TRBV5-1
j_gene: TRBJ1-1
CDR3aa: CASSSGTGNTEAFF

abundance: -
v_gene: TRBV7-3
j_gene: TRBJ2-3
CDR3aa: CASSLSGSTDTQYF

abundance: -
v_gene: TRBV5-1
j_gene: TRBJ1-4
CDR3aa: CASSLAGDRKGEKLFF

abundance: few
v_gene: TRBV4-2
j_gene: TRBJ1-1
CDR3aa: CASSQGGAGASDTEAFF

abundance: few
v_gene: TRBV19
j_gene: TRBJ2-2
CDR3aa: CASSIRGGDGELFF

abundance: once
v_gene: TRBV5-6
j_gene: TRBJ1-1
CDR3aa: CASSYRQTMNTEAFF

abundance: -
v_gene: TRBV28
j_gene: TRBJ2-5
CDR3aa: CASSLRTGQGRETQYF

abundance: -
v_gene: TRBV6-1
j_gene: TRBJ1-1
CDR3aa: CASNPTRRTEAFF

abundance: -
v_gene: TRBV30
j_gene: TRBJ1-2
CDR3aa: CAWSRSGGPGYTF

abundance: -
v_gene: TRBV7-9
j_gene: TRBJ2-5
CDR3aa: CASSLRQGPETQYF

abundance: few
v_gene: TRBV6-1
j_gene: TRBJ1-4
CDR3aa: CASNPRLGGNEKLFF

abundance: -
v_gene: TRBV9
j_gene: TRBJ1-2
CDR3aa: CASSPGGDANYGYTF

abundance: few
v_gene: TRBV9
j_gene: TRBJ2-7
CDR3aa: CASSPDIRFPYEQYF

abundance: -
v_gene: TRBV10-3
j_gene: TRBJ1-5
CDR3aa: CAISEGDSGLAQHF

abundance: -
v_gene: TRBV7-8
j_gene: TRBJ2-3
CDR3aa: CASSPERLTGDTQYF

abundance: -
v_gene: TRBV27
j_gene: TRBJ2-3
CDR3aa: CASSSSRGLYTDTQYF

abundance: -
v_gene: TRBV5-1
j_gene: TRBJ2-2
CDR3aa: CASSLARGVHTGELFF

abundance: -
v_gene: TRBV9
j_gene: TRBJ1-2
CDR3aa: CASSVKPAGGYTF

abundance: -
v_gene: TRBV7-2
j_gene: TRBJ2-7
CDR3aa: CASSLGTGASYEQYF